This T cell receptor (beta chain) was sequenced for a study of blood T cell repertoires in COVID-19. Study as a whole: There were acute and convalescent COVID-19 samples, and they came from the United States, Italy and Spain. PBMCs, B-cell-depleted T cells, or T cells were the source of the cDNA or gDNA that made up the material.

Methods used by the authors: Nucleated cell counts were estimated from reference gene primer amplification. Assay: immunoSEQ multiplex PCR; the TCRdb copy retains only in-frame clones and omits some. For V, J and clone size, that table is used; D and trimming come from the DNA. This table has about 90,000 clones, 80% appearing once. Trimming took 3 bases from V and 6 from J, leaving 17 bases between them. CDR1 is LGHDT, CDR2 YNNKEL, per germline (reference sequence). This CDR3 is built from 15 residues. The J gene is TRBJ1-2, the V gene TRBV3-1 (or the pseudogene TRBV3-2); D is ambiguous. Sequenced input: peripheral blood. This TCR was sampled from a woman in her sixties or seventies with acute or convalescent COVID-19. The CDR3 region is CASSQVLPPLDGYTF. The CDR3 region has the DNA TGTGCCAGCAGCCAGGTACTTCCACCCCTAGATGGCTACACCTTC.